This TCR beta chain was recovered during a study of blood T cells in healthy people across ages. The use of a sample-barcoded 5' primer and a J-beta primer mix characterized a second PCR of about 7 to 12 cycles. Template switching added a 12-random-nucleotide identifier to every cDNA molecule. Each sample yielded at least 3 million CDR3-containing paired-end reads. TCRdb re-analysed the 5' RACE reads in MiXCR, keeping a single row per CDR3 protein. There are some 780,000 distinct CDR3 sequences in the sample; approximately 53% occur only once, and roughly 24% lies in the top ten. The CDR3 has 14 amino acids. From germline, CDR1 is SNHLY and CDR2 FYNNEI. The V gene lost 8 bases and the J gene lost 6 bases, with 19 bases spanning the gap. A note on this clonotype: The antigen is undetermined.

Study observations and caveats: The study could not conclusively compare naive and antigen-experienced cells, given its unsorted PBMCs. The study found TCR beta diversity correlated strongly with naive T cell percentage.

Sequenced input: blood. This rearrangement joins TRBV2 to TRBJ1-2, with a possible D match to TRBD1 (5 bases). This sequence was found in a man in his forties in good health. CDR3 DNA sequence: TGTGCCAGCCGGTTCGGGGGGGGTGTTGATGGCTACACCTTC. The encoded protein is CASRFGGGVDGYTF. The full variable domain, its missing parts supplied by reference TRBV2 and TRBJ1-2, is EPEVTQTPSHQVTQMGQEVILRCVPISNHLYFYWYRQILGQKVEFLVSFYNNEISEKSEIFDDQFSVERPDGSNFTLKIRSTKLEDSAMYFCASRFGGGVDGYTFGSGTRLTVV.